Sequencing of this T cell receptor beta chain was carried out in a study of blood T cell repertoires in COVID-19. The germline CDR1 and CDR2 sequences are MNHNY and SVGAGI (reference sequence). The CDR3 loop spans 16 amino acids. Repertoires were generated with immunoSEQ multiplex PCR, while TCRdb's copy carries only in-frame clones and drops some. The data hold over 45,000 clones, with approximately 80% observed a single time. In regard to this clone: The junction and the germline gene differ at one end; a read error may be behind it.

The chain links TRBV6-6 to TRBJ2-4, with D possibly being TRBD1 (5 bases). The clonotype was recovered from a man between 60 and 75 years old with acute or convalescent COVID-19. Sequenced: peripheral blood. CDR3: CAGSDPQGLAKNIQYF. The CDR3 DNA follows: TGTGCCGGCAGCGATCCCCAGGGCCTAGCCAAAAACATTCAGTACTTC.